Listed below are T cell receptor beta chains from one sample, sequenced in a study of Ad26.COV2.S vaccination and SARS-CoV-2 variants. Some clones are missing from TCRdb's copy, which holds only in-frame ones; the method was immunoSEQ multiplex PCR. Among roughly 700,000 clones, about 89% were seen once, and the ten largest hold over 1.3%. The specimen was peripheral blood, collected in a trial of Ad26.COV2.S vaccine versus placebo. Receptors originate from a person between 18 and 59 years old who received the Ad26.COV2.S COVID-19 vaccine or a placebo. Both conserved end residues are part of each CDR3. The D gene is left open where the match is weak. Rows give clone size only sometimes, using once, few, many, or a class for an expanded clone.

J gene: TRBJ1-1
clone size: NA
V gene: TRBV3-1/TRBV3-2
D gene: NA
CDR3 DNA: TGTGCCAGCAGCCTCGTTCTCCGGCGTGGCACTGAAGCTTTCTTT
CDR3 protein: CASSLVLRRGTEAFF

J gene: TRBJ1-6
clone size: NA
V gene: TRBV9
D gene: NA
CDR3 DNA: TGTGCCAGCAGCGTACGCCAGGGAGGCGATTCACCCCTCCACTTT
CDR3 protein: CASSVRQGGDSPLHF

J gene: TRBJ1-3
clone size: NA
V gene: TRBV21-1
D gene: NA
CDR3 DNA: TGTGCCAGCAGCAAGGATGGCAGCCGAACGGGAAACACCATATATTTT
CDR3 protein: CASSKDGSRTGNTIYF

J gene: TRBJ2-7
clone size: once
V gene: TRBV27
D gene: NA
CDR3 DNA: TGTGCCAGCAGCTTAGGGGGGAGTACGGAGCAGTACTTC
CDR3 protein: CASSLGGSTEQYF

J gene: TRBJ2-6
clone size: NA
V gene: TRBV7-9
D gene: NA
CDR3 DNA: TGTGCCAGCAGCCCCAGGGGGGTTGGCTCTGGGGCCAACGTCCTGACTTTC
CDR3 protein: CASSPRGVGSGANVLTF

J gene: TRBJ2-5
clone size: NA
V gene: TRBV5-1
D gene: TRBD1
CDR3 DNA: TGCGCCAGCAGCCCGGACAGGGCCCAAGAGACCCAGTACTTC
CDR3 protein: CASSPDRAQETQYF

J gene: TRBJ2-2
clone size: NA
V gene: TRBV12-3/TRBV12-4
D gene: TRBD1
CDR3 DNA: TGTGCCAGCGGGACAGGGAACACCGGGGAGCTGTTTTTT
CDR3 protein: CASGTGNTGELFF

J gene: TRBJ2-7
clone size: NA
V gene: TRBV2
D gene: NA
CDR3 DNA: TGTGCCAGTTATCTCGCGCCCTGGCACTACTTC
CDR3 protein: CASYLAPWHYF

J gene: TRBJ2-7
clone size: NA
V gene: TRBV29-1
D gene: TRBD2
CDR3 DNA: TGCAGCGTTGACGGACTAGCGGGCACCTACGAGCAGTACTTC
CDR3 protein: CSVDGLAGTYEQYF

J gene: TRBJ1-2
clone size: NA
V gene: TRBV7-8
D gene: TRBD1
CDR3 DNA: TGTGCCAGCAGCTCGGACAGGTCTAACTATGGCTACACCTTC
CDR3 protein: CASSSDRSNYGYTF

J gene: TRBJ2-5
clone size: NA
V gene: TRBV7-9
D gene: NA
CDR3 DNA: TGTGCCAGCGGGGCGGTCGGAGAGACCCAGTACTTC
CDR3 protein: CASGAVGETQYF

J gene: TRBJ2-2
clone size: NA
V gene: TRBV5-1
D gene: NA
CDR3 DNA: TGCGCCAGCAGCTTAGGGAACACCGGGGAGCTGTTTTTT
CDR3 protein: CASSLGNTGELFF

J gene: TRBJ2-7
clone size: NA
V gene: TRBV11-2
D gene: TRBD2
CDR3 DNA: TGTGCCAGCAGCTTCCTAGCGGGCCTCTCCTACGAGCAGTACTTC
CDR3 protein: CASSFLAGLSYEQYF

J gene: TRBJ1-2
clone size: NA
V gene: TRBV5-6
D gene: TRBD1
CDR3 DNA: TGTGCCAGCAGCTCAGGGGGTTTGGTCTATGGCTACACCTTC
CDR3 protein: CASSSGGLVYGYTF

J gene: TRBJ2-7
clone size: NA
V gene: TRBV6-5
D gene: NA
CDR3 DNA: TGTGCCAGCAGTTACTCGCTGTCAGGGAGCTCCTACGAGCAGTACTTC
CDR3 protein: CASSYSLSGSSYEQYF

J gene: TRBJ1-1
clone size: NA
V gene: TRBV6-5
D gene: NA
CDR3 DNA: TGTGCCAGCAGCTTCCTAGCGGGAAACACTGAAGCTTTCTTT
CDR3 protein: CASSFLAGNTEAFF

J gene: TRBJ2-1
clone size: NA
V gene: TRBV19
D gene: TRBD2
CDR3 DNA: TGTGCCAGTAGTACTAGCGGGCTCAATGAGCAGTTCTTC
CDR3 protein: CASSTSGLNEQFF

J gene: TRBJ1-6
clone size: NA
V gene: TRBV18
D gene: NA
CDR3 DNA: TGTGCCAGCGGAGCAGGGCTGAATTCACCCCTCCACTTT
CDR3 protein: CASGAGLNSPLHF

J gene: TRBJ2-7
clone size: NA
V gene: TRBV29-1
D gene: NA
CDR3 DNA: TGCAGCGTTGTGGGGTACAGGGTCAGCCCCCTCGAGCAGTACTTC
CDR3 protein: CSVVGYRVSPLEQYF

J gene: TRBJ2-2
clone size: NA
V gene: TRBV3-1/TRBV3-2
D gene: TRBD1
CDR3 DNA: TGTGCCAGCAGCCAAGACAGGGGGAGAAACACCGGGGAGCTGTTTTTT
CDR3 protein: CASSQDRGRNTGELFF

J gene: TRBJ2-3
clone size: NA
V gene: TRBV12-3/TRBV12-4
D gene: NA
CDR3 DNA: TGTGCCAGCAGTCCTAACCCAGATACGCAGTATTTT
CDR3 protein: CASSPNPDTQYF

J gene: TRBJ1-5
clone size: NA
V gene: TRBV19
D gene: NA
CDR3 DNA: TGTGCCAGTAGTTGGAGGGTGGGCAATCAGCCCCAGCATTTT
CDR3 protein: CASSWRVGNQPQHF

J gene: TRBJ2-7
clone size: NA
V gene: TRBV6-2/TRBV6-3
D gene: TRBD1
CDR3 DNA: TGTGCCAGCAGTTCTCGAGGGACAGGGATCCACGAGCAGTACTTC
CDR3 protein: CASSSRGTGIHEQYF

J gene: TRBJ2-3
clone size: once
V gene: TRBV7-2
D gene: NA
CDR3 DNA: TGTGCCAGCAGCTTAGGTCCCCACGGGCCATTGAGCACAGATACGCAGTATTTT
CDR3 protein: CASSLGPHGPLSTDTQYF

J gene: TRBJ2-7
clone size: few
V gene: TRBV2
D gene: TRBD1
CDR3 DNA: TGTGCCAGCCGGACAGGATCCTACGAGCAGTACTTC
CDR3 protein: CASRTGSYEQYF

J gene: TRBJ2-1
clone size: NA
V gene: TRBV19
D gene: TRBD2
CDR3 DNA: TGTGCCAGTAGTAGTCACATAGCGGGAGGTCGGGAGCAGTTCTTC
CDR3 protein: CASSSHIAGGREQFF

J gene: TRBJ2-1
clone size: NA
V gene: TRBV29-1
D gene: TRBD2
CDR3 DNA: TGCAGCGTTGAGACTAGCGGAGCCTCCTACAATGAGCAGTTCTTC
CDR3 protein: CSVETSGASYNEQFF

J gene: TRBJ2-5
clone size: NA
V gene: TRBV25-1
D gene: NA
CDR3 DNA: TGTGCCAGCAGTCCAGGGCTAGGAGGACAAGAGACCCAGTACTTC
CDR3 protein: CASSPGLGGQETQYF